This T cell receptor (beta chain) appears in the sequencing data of a study of blood T cell repertoires in COVID-19. The CDR3 is 14 residues long. Germline loops: CDR1 SNHLY, CDR2 FYNNEI. The V segment lost 8 bases and the J segment 7 bases; nucleotides outside the gene matches: 10. Original handling: Amplifying reference gene primers gave estimates of nucleated cell counts. The method was immunoSEQ multiplex PCR; TCRdb's version includes in-frame clones alone and lacks a portion of them. D and trimming were read from the DNA, whereas the V and J calls and clone size are those reported in that table. Here the sample spans roughly 200,000 clones, roughly four fifths being singletons. Adults between roughly 18 and 95 years of age took part from more than 20 US areas.

This clonotype originated in a man aged 35 to 55 who had recovered from COVID-19. Sequenced sample: PBMCs or T cells enriched from blood (not recorded which). The chain couples TRBV2 to TRBJ1-5; 8 bases are a match to TRBD1. The CDR3 DNA reads TGTGCCAGCGAGTCGAGACAGGGGAACCAGCCCCAGCATTTT. Its protein is CASESRQGNQPQHF.